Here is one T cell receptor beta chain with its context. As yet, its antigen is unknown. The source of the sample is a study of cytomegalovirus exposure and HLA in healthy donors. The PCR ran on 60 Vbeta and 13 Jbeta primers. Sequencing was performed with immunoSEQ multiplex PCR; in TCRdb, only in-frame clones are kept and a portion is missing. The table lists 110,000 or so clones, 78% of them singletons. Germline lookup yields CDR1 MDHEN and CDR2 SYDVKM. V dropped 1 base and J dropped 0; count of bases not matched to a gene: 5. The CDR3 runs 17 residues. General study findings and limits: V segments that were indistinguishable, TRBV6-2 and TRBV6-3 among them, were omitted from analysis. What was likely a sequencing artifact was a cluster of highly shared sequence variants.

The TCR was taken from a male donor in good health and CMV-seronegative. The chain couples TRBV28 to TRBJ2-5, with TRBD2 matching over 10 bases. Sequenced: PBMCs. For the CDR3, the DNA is TGTGCCAGCAGTTTATTCGGCCTAGCGGGAGACCAAGAGACCCAGTACTTC. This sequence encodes CASSLFGLAGDQETQYF.